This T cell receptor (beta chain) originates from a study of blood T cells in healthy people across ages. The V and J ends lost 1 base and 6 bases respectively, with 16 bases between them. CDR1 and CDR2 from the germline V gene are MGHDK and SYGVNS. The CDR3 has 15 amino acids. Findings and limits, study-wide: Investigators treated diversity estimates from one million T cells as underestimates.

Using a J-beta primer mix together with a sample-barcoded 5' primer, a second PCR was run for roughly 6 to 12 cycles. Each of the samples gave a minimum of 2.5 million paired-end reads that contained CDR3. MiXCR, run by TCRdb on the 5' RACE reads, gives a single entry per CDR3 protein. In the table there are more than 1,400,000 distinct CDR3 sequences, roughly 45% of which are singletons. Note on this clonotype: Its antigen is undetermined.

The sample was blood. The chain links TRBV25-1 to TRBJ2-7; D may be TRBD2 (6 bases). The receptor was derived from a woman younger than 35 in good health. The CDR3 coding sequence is TGTGCCAGCAGTGAATTTCAGTTCGGGGGTTTCGAGCAGTACTTC. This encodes CASSEFQFGGFEQYF.